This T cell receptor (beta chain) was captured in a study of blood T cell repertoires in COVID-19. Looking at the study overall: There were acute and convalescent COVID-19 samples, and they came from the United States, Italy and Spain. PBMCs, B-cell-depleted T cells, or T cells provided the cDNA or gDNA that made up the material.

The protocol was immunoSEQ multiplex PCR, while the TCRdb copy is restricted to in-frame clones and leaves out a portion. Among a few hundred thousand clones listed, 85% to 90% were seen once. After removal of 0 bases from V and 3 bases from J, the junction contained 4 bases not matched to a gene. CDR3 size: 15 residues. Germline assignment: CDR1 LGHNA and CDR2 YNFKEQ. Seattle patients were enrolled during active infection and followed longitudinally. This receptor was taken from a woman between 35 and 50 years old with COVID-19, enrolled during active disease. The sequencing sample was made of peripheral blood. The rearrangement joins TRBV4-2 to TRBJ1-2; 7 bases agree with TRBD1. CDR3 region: CASSQEVGTDYGYTF. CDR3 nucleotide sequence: TGTGCCAGCAGCCAAGAAGTGGGGACAGACTATGGCTACACCTTC.